This TCR beta chain is drawn from a study of T-cell reconstitution after alpha-beta-depleted transplantation in children (TCRdb year 2016). Turning to the overall study: Using TCR repertoire profiling, the study quantitatively followed how T-cell immune reconstitution unfolded in children after TCRalphabeta/CD19-depleted allogeneic hematopoietic cell transplantation.

Via the germline V gene, CDR1 is SGHTA and CDR2 FQGNSA. CDR3 length: 15 amino acids, cysteine to phenylalanine. The retained sequence is limited to the CDR3, 45 bases, with the frame set at the first base. Trimming leaves V shorter by 5 bases and J shorter by 5 bases, with the junction holding 8 bases beyond the gene matches. With respect to this clonotype: Its recognized antigen is unknown. No much larger clone is present one base from it, and per-base qualities are unavailable.

The library was generated by PCR. Sequencing was carried out with an Illumina HiSeq 2500. Molecular barcoding was employed in the preparation of TCR libraries, with unique molecular identifiers being used to normalize TCRbeta repertoire quantification. TCRdb reran the public reads through fastp at Q25 and MiXCR, keeping productive beta chains. CDR3 protein sequences are deduplicated, and each keeps its most common genes and DNA. This sample comprises about 610,000 distinct CDR3 sequences, about 10% of them detected only once. The ten largest clones capture about 4.3% of the sample. Recombination linked TRBV7-2 to TRBJ2-1; the junction holds 8 bases that match TRBD1. This TCR derives from a human donor who donated a stem cell graft to a child with acute myeloid leukemia. Source: PBMCs from the stem cell graft donor, taken from the stem cell graft. The CDR3 in this case is CASSGLGTGNNEQFF. Read as DNA, the sequence is TGTGCCAGCAGCGGGCTCGGGACAGGAAACAATGAGCAGTTCTTC.